The rows below give T cell receptor beta chains drawn from one sample of a study of cytomegalovirus exposure and HLA in healthy donors. Assay used: immunoSEQ multiplex PCR; TCRdb lists only in-frame clones, some missing. The table lists about 60,000 clones, around 80% of them singletons. Sequences were obtained from PBMCs. The receptors stem from a woman aged 25 to 45 in good health and CMV-seronegative. Both conserved end residues are part of each CDR3. The D gene is left open where the match is weak. Where a row states a size, it is once, few, many or the class of an expanded clone; other rows omit it.

V	D	size	J	CDR3	DNA
TRBV29-1	NA	NA	TRBJ2-5	CSVSVRGQETQYF	TGCAGCGTTTCTGTCAGGGGCCAAGAGACCCAGTACTTC
TRBV29-1	TRBD2	NA	TRBJ2-7	CSVVVAGAYEQYF	TGCAGCGTTGTAGTAGCGGGAGCCTACGAGCAGTACTTC
TRBV7-8	TRBD2	NA	TRBJ2-7	CASSRTSGLSSYEQYF	TGTGCCAGCAGCCGGACTAGCGGGCTATCTTCCTACGAGCAGTACTTC
TRBV30	NA	once	TRBJ2-2	CAWSGARRWELFF	TGTGCCTGGAGCGGTGCTAGGCGATGGGAGCTGTTTTTT
TRBV14	NA	NA	TRBJ1-3	CASSNDRTWGNTIYF	TGTGCCAGCAGCAACGACAGGACATGGGGAAACACCATATATTTT
TRBV4-1	NA	NA	TRBJ1-2	CASSHGGVYGYTF	TGCGCCAGCAGCCACGGGGGAGTCTATGGCTACACCTTC
TRBV4-1	NA	NA	TRBJ1-2	CASSQDSGDGAYGYTF	TGCGCCAGCAGCCAAGATTCGGGGGACGGAGCCTATGGCTACACCTTC
TRBV6-5	NA	NA	TRBJ2-3	CASSYSTADTQYF	TGTGCCAGCAGTTACTCAACGGCAGATACGCAGTATTTT
TRBV10-2	NA	few	TRBJ2-1	CASSESTRRDNEQFF	TGCGCCAGCAGTGAGTCGACTAGGAGAGACAATGAGCAGTTCTTC
TRBV9	TRBD2	NA	TRBJ2-2	CASSEGTSSGELFF	TGTGCCAGCAGCGAAGGGACTAGTTCTGGGGAGCTGTTTTTT
TRBV9	NA	NA	TRBJ1-5	CASSVQGSQPQHF	TGTGCCAGCAGCGTACAGGGCAGTCAGCCCCAGCATTTT
TRBV6-6	NA	NA	TRBJ1-4	CASSYSQGNEKLFF	TGTGCCAGCAGTTACTCTCAGGGGAATGAAAAACTGTTTTTT
TRBV4-1	TRBD1	NA	TRBJ1-4	CASSGTGFPTNEKLFF	TGCGCCAGCAGCGGGACAGGGTTTCCCACTAATGAAAAACTGTTTTTT
TRBV10-1	TRBD1	NA	TRBJ2-7	CASSEHGQGYEQYF	TGCGCCAGCAGTGAGCATGGACAGGGCTACGAGCAGTACTTC
TRBV10-3	NA	NA	TRBJ2-5	CAIRVAETQYF	TGTGCCATCAGAGTTGCGGAGACCCAGTACTTC
TRBV5-8	TRBD2	NA	TRBJ2-3	CASSFGGSTDTQYF	TGTGCCAGCAGCTTCGGGGGGAGCACAGATACGCAGTATTTT
TRBV7-3	NA	NA	TRBJ1-1	CASSSDRNTEAFF	TGTGCCAGCAGCTCCGACAGGAACACTGAAGCTTTCTTT
TRBV9	TRBD2	NA	TRBJ2-7	CASSVDGTSRHEQYF	TGTGCCAGCAGCGTAGATGGGACTAGTCGCCACGAGCAGTACTTC
TRBV6-1	NA	NA	TRBJ1-6	CASSDGRGPISPLHF	TGTGCCAGCAGTGATGGGCGGGGTCCCATCTCACCCCTCCACTTT
TRBV5-4	TRBD1	NA	TRBJ2-7	CASSFGRAGGSGNEQYF	TGTGCCAGCAGCTTCGGTAGGGCAGGGGGCTCCGGGAACGAGCAGTACTTC
TRBV4-2	TRBD2	once	TRBJ2-4	CASSPLPDPGRDIQYF	TGTGCCAGCAGCCCCCTCCCCGACCCCGGGAGGGACATTCAGTACTTC
TRBV29-1	TRBD1	NA	TRBJ2-2	CSVLTGANTGELFF	TGCAGCGTCCTGACAGGGGCCAACACCGGGGAGCTGTTTTTT
TRBV10-2	TRBD1	NA	TRBJ1-2	CASSGRTGLNYGYTF	TGCGCCAGCAGTGGAAGGACAGGCCTTAACTATGGCTACACCTTC
TRBV6-5	NA	few	TRBJ2-1	CASSDPGEYNEQFF	TGTGCCAGCAGCGACCCTGGGGAGTACAATGAGCAGTTCTTC
TRBV5-5	NA	NA	TRBJ1-2	CASSWEWDSWRGYTF	TGTGCCAGCAGCTGGGAATGGGACTCCTGGAGGGGCTACACCTTC
TRBV2	NA	few	TRBJ2-5	CASSEEPLRKETQYF	TGTGCCAGCAGTGAAGAACCCCTGAGGAAAGAGACCCAGTACTTC
TRBV29-1	TRBD2	NA	TRBJ2-1	CSVEDRRGGNNEQFF	TGCAGCGTTGAAGATCGCCGGGGGGGTAACAATGAGCAGTTCTTC
TRBV5-1	TRBD1	few	TRBJ2-7	CASSLPRTGTSYEQYF	TGCGCCAGCAGCTTGCCCAGGACAGGTACTTCCTACGAGCAGTACTTC
TRBV2	TRBD1	NA	TRBJ1-2	CASGGQGADGYTF	TGTGCCAGCGGGGGACAGGGGGCGGATGGCTACACCTTC
TRBV10-2	TRBD1	NA	TRBJ1-1	CASRPTGGRTEAFF	TGCGCCAGCAGGCCTACAGGGGGCCGTACTGAAGCTTTCTTT
TRBV19	NA	once	TRBJ2-7	CASSGRDSYEQYF	TGTGCCAGTAGCGGGAGAGACTCCTACGAGCAGTACTTC